Shown below are 28 T cell receptor beta chains from a single sample sequenced in a study of T-cell memory formation after mild COVID-19. Using its own MiXCR run on the 5' RACE reads, TCRdb lists one record per CDR3 protein. The repertoire holds about 430,000 distinct CDR3 sequences, with more than 15% as singletons. What was sequenced was PBMCs or a T cell subset sorted from them (not recorded which). The receptors derive from a man aged 18 to 29 who had mild COVID-19 (a few samples of this study predate the infection). Cell type and time point are not known.

This clonotype was detected a few times. V and J are TRBV10-3 and TRBJ1-1, with D possibly being TRBD1 (5 bases). The CDR3 sequence is 14 residues long. Per germline, CDR1 ENHRY and CDR2 SYGVKD. Deletions cut 3 bases from V and 1 base from J, with 9 bases between. Here the CDR3 reads CAISDQGPNTEAFF. The DNA for the CDR3 is TGTGCCATCAGTGACCAGGGTCCGAACACTGAAGCTTTCTTT.

The rearrangement uses TRBV6-5 and TRBJ2-7; D call uncertain. Trimming shortened V by 4 bases and J by 0 bases, and 7 bases separated the two germline ends. This CDR3 contains 13 residues. Germline V gives CDR1 MNHEY, CDR2 SVGAGI. Here the CDR3 DNA reads TGTGCCAGCAGTTCCCCCACCTCCTACGAGCAGTACGTC. Amino acids: CASSSPTSYEQYV.

As to this clonotype: With a much larger clone just one base away, this may be a read error. V and J are TRBV10-3 and TRBJ2-5; D possibly uses TRBD1 or TRBD2 (5 bases each). The V gene's germline CDR1 is ENHRY and CDR2 SYGVKD. This CDR3 contains 11 residues. This chain's CDR3 is CDISRGETQYF. In nucleotides, the CDR3 is TGTGACATCTCTCGGGGCGAGACCCAGTACTTC.

This clonotype was observed at least ten times. V and J are TRBV5-1 and TRBJ2-7, with D maybe TRBD2 (6 bases). Germline values: CDR1 SGHRS, CDR2 YFSETQ. V lost 4 bases to trimming and J lost 0 bases, with 14 bases between them. The CDR3 loop spans 15 amino acids. The CDR3 protein is CASSRVDGSSYEQYF. The DNA for the CDR3 is TGCGCCAGCAGCCGGGTGGACGGGAGCTCCTACGAGCAGTACTTC.

This chain links TRBV5-1 with TRBJ2-3; D is tentatively TRBD1 or TRBD2 (6 bases each). The germline gives CDR1 SGHRS, CDR2 YFSETQ. Deletions cut 4 bases from V and 1 base from J, with 19 bases between. The CDR3 runs to 17 residues. CDR3 sequence (DNA): TGCGCCAGCAGCACCAGTTCCGGGGGCTGGGGCACAGATACGCAGTATTTT. This translates into CASSTSSGGWGTDTQYF.

V and J are TRBV15 and TRBJ2-2; no clear D gene. There are 13 residues in the CDR3. Between the trimmed V and J ends, which lost 4 bases and 6 bases, there was a span of 9 bases. CDR1 and CDR2 (germline): LNHNV, YYDKDF (reference sequence). CDR3 sequence reads: CATSKGFAGELFF. The CDR3 DNA reads TGTGCCACCAGCAAAGGATTTGCCGGGGAGCTGTTTTTT.

This clonotype was seen more than once but under ten times. V is TRBV5-1 and J is TRBJ1-4, with D unresolved. The CDR3 has 15 residues. The germline CDR1 and CDR2 sequences are SGHRS and YFSETQ. With 4 bases removed from V and 6 bases from J, the gap between germline ends came to 16 bases. The CDR3 coding sequence is TGCGCCAGCAGCGAAATAGGACGGGTAGATGAAAAACTGTTTTTT. It is translated as CASSEIGRVDEKLFF.

This chain uses TRBV12-3 or TRBV12-4 with TRBJ1-5; weak D call: TRBD1 (6 bases). The CDR3 runs 15 residues. The ends were cut back, 4 bases at V and 5 bases at J, with 15 bases in the middle. DNA for the CDR3: TGTGCCAGCAGTTATACCCGGACAGCTGATCAGCCCCAGCATTTT. It is translated as CASSYTRTADQPQHF.

This clonotype showed up just a few times. The V and J genes are TRBV5-1 and TRBJ2-2; 12 bases are a match to TRBD1. Unmatched junction bases numbered 4, after V lost 7 bases and J lost 6 bases. This CDR3 region has 14 residues. Germline V lookup: CDR1 SGHRS, CDR2 YFSETQ. CDR3 in amino acids: CASGGQGASGELFF. CDR3 DNA: TGCGCCAGCGGGGGACAGGGGGCATCCGGGGAGCTGTTTTTT.

There are a few counts of this clonotype. The CDR3 DNA is TGTGCCAGCAGCCCATATGGGGGGGGCACAGATACGCAGTATTTT. Its protein is CASSPYGGGTDTQYF. V usage is TRBV4-2 and J usage is TRBJ2-3, with 7 bases identical to TRBD2. Germline V gene lookup returns CDR1 LGHNA and CDR2 YNFKEQ. With 4 bases clipped from V and 1 base from J, the junction kept 5 bases outside the gene matches. This CDR3 is built from 15 residues.

This clonotype occurred a few times. The chain employs TRBV4-1 and TRBJ2-1; D gene uncertain. Germline V gene sequence: CDR1 MGHRA, CDR2 YSYEKL. Trimming took 4 bases from V and 7 from J, leaving 14 bases between them. CDR3 length: 14 residues. CDR3 in amino acids: CASSRERVINEQFF. Written as DNA, the CDR3 is TGCGCCAGCAGCCGAGAAAGGGTAATAAATGAGCAGTTCTTC.

The table lists this clonotype with a few counts. The chain uses TRBV12-3 or TRBV12-4 and TRBJ1-5; 7 positions match TRBD1. Unmatched junction bases numbered 5, after V lost 6 bases and J lost 0 bases. The CDR3 sequence is 15 residues long. Here the CDR3 reads CASRVGTASNQPQHF. The CDR3 DNA sequence: TGTGCCAGCAGGGTCGGGACAGCTAGCAATCAGCCCCAGCATTTT.

This clonotype was picked up a small number of times. The gene calls are TRBV7-9 and TRBJ2-7; 11 bases are shared with TRBD2. Germline loops: CDR1 SEHNR, CDR2 FQNEAQ (reference sequence). The V segment lost 4 bases and the J segment 3 bases; nucleotides outside the gene matches: 5. The CDR3 totals 15 residues. The CDR3 bases are TGTGCCAGCAGCTCCCGACTAGCGGGGATCTACGAGCAGTACTTC. This gives the protein CASSSRLAGIYEQYF. Based on the CDR3 plus reference TRBV7-9 and TRBJ2-7, the full variable domain is DTGVSQNPRHKITKRGQNVTFRCDPISEHNRLYWYRQTLGQGPEFLTYFQNEAQLEKSRLLSDRFSAERPKGSFSTLEIQRTEQGDSAMYLCASSSRLAGIYEQYFGPGTRLTVT.

This clonotype was counted between two and nine times. The DNA of the CDR3 is TGCAGCGTTGAAGATCGAGGGGGTTCCTATGGCTACACCTTC. This codes for CSVEDRGGSYGYTF. This rearrangement joins TRBV29-1 to TRBJ1-2, with D maybe TRBD1 (6 bases). Trimming pared 0 bases from V and 4 bases from J, leaving 12 bases between. The CDR3 loop spans 14 amino acids. CDR1 and CDR2 from the germline V gene are SQVTM and ANQGSEA.

This chain links TRBV11-2 with TRBJ2-7; D may be TRBD1 (6 bases). CDR1 is SGHAT and CDR2 is FQNNGV in the germline V gene. The CDR3 contains 15 residues. The V end lost 5 bases, the J end lost 6 bases, and 20 bases lay between the germline ends. The DNA for the CDR3 is TGTGCCAGCAGCAGCATCAGGGGCCAGGGCGCCGAGCAGTACTTC. Its protein is CASSSIRGQGAEQYF.

On this clonotype: Germline and junction disagree at one end, which may indicate a read error. V usage is TRBV6-2 or TRBV6-3 and J usage is TRBJ2-1, with 7 bases identical to TRBD1. The CDR3 is 15 amino acids. From germline, CDR1 is MNHEY and CDR2 SVGEGT. As DNA, the CDR3 is TGTGCCGGCAGGAGAGAGACAGGGAGCTACAATGAGCAGTTCTTC. Translated: CAGRRETGSYNEQFF.

This clonotype was observed a handful of times. The rearrangement links TRBV6-6 to TRBJ1-2; D might be TRBD1 (5 bases). The CDR3 extends over 15 amino acids. The germline V and J ends were trimmed by 6 bases and 6 bases, with 20 bases remaining between them. Germline CDR1 is MNHNY and CDR2 is SVGAGI (reference sequence). CDR3 DNA sequence: TGTGCCAGCAGAAAGGGGAGGCTTACGGGAGATGGCTACACCTTC. Protein sequence: CASRKGRLTGDGYTF.

V gene TRBV2 combines with J gene TRBJ1-2; D gene ambiguous. Germline-derived CDR1 and CDR2 are SNHLY and FYNNEI. The CDR3 consists of 12 residues. Deletions cut 8 bases from V and 4 bases from J, with 11 bases between. In DNA, the CDR3 is TGTGCCAGCGGAAACACCCTCTATGGCTACACCTTC. Amino acid sequence: CASGNTLYGYTF.

The rearrangement uses TRBV5-6 and TRBJ1-2; 9 bases are a match to TRBD1. J lost 4 bases, V lost 6 bases, and 7 bases had no gene match. Germline V CDR1 and CDR2: SGHDT, YYEEEE. There are 14 residues in the CDR3. The CDR3 loop is CASIQTGGPYGYTF. The CDR3 nucleotides read TGTGCCAGCATCCAGACAGGGGGACCCTATGGCTACACCTTC. Supplemented by reference TRBV5-6 and TRBJ1-2, the full variable domain reads DAGVTQSPTHLIKTRGQQVTLRCSPKSGHDTVSWYQQALGQGPQFIFQYYEEEERQRGNFPDRFSGHQFPNYSSELNVNALLLGDSALYLCASIQTGGPYGYTFGSGTRLTVV.

The V call is TRBV7-8, the J call TRBJ1-2, with 12 bases that match TRBD1. V lost 5 bases to trimming and J lost 6 bases; unmatched junction nucleotides: 4. The germline V gene has CDR1 SGHVS and CDR2 FQNEAQ. This CDR3 is built from 14 residues. The CDR3: CASSVRDRGHGYTF. In DNA form, the CDR3 reads TGTGCCAGCAGCGTCCGGGACAGGGGGCATGGCTACACCTTC. Based on the CDR3 plus reference TRBV7-8 and TRBJ1-2, the full variable domain is GAGVSQSPRYKVAKRGQDVALRCDPISGHVSLFWYQQALGQGPEFLTYFQNEAQLDKSGLPSDRFFAERPEGSVSTLKIQRTQQEDSAVYLCASSVRDRGHGYTFGSGTRLTVV.

The V gene is TRBV11-2, the J gene TRBJ2-1; no firm D call. CDR3 length: 10 residues. V was pared by 5 bases and J by 6 bases, with 2 bases between. Germline CDR1 and CDR2: SGHAT and FQNNGV. CDR3 sequence (DNA): TGTGCCAGCAGCACCAATGAGCAGTTCTTC. Protein product: CASSTNEQFF. The full variable domain, in which reference TRBV11-2 and TRBJ2-1 provide the parts outside the CDR3, is EAGVAQSPRYKIIEKRQSVAFWCNPISGHATLYWYQQILGQGPKLLIQFQNNGVVDDSQLPKDRFSAERLKGVDSTLKIQPAKLEDSAVYLCASSTNEQFFGPGTRLTVL.

In its sample, this clonotype was seen many times. The chain joins TRBV7-6 to TRBJ2-6; D tentatively reads TRBD1 or TRBD2 (5 bases each). The germline V gene has CDR1 SGHVS and CDR2 FNYEAQ. The V gene lost 1 base and the J gene lost 4 bases, with 14 bases spanning the gap. This CDR3 has 17 amino acids. The CDR3 region is CASSLGFRGSGANVLTF. The CDR3 coding sequence is TGTGCCAGCAGCTTAGGCTTTCGGGGCTCGGGGGCCAACGTCCTGACTTTC. Looking up the rest from reference TRBV7-6 and TRBJ2-6 gives the full variable domain: GAGVSQSPRYKVTKRGQDVALRCDPISGHVSLYWYRQALGQGPEFLTYFNYEAQQDKSGLPNDRFSAERPEGSISTLTIQRTEQRDSAMYRCASSLGFRGSGANVLTFGAGSRLTVL.

This clonotype has only a few counts. The rearrangement joins TRBV7-3 to TRBJ2-5; 9 positions match TRBD2. CDR1 and CDR2 (germline): SGHTA, FQGTGA. J lost 4 bases, V lost 1 base, and 7 bases had no gene match. The CDR3 contains 16 residues. The CDR3 DNA sequence: TGTGCCAGCAGCTTAATAAGTGGGACTAGCAGAGAGACCCAGTACTTC. Translation: CASSLISGTSRETQYF.

The chain links TRBV21-1 to TRBJ1-5. TRBV21-1 corresponds to a pseudogene. This CDR3 has 15 amino acids. The CDR3 sequence: CASSKQGREGQPQHF. CDR3 bases: TGTGCCAGCAGCAAACAGGGGAGGGAAGGTCAGCCCCAGCATTTT.

The genes are TRBV5-1 and TRBJ2-4; D is perhaps TRBD1 or TRBD2 (5 bases each). From germline, CDR1 is SGHRS and CDR2 YFSETQ. Trimming shortened V by 4 bases and J by 3 bases, and 17 bases separated the two germline ends. The CDR3 is 16 amino acids. The CDR3 sequence: CASSPQGWEYKNIQYF. The CDR3 bases are TGCGCCAGCAGCCCGCAGGGCTGGGAGTACAAAAACATTCAGTACTTC. The full variable domain, in which reference TRBV5-1 and TRBJ2-4 provide the parts outside the CDR3, is KAGVTQTPRYLIKTRGQQVTLSCSPISGHRSVSWYQQTPGQGLQFLFEYFSETQRNKGNFPGRFSGRQFSNSRSEMNVSTLELGDSALYLCASSPQGWEYKNIQYFGAGTRLSVL.

The rearrangement links TRBV5-1 to TRBJ2-3; the match to TRBD1 covers 9 bases. The trim removed 2 bases at V and 5 bases at J, leaving 6 bases unmatched. The CDR3 spans 15 residues. Germline CDR1 and CDR2: SGHRS and YFSETQ. CDR3 nucleotide sequence: TGCGCCAGCAGCTTCCGAACAGGGGGCTTAGATACGCAGTATTTT. Amino acid sequence: CASSFRTGGLDTQYF. Complete variable domain (other parts from reference TRBV5-1 and TRBJ2-3): KAGVTQTPRYLIKTRGQQVTLSCSPISGHRSVSWYQQTPGQGLQFLFEYFSETQRNKGNFPGRFSGRQFSNSRSEMNVSTLELGDSALYLCASSFRTGGLDTQYFGPGTRLTVL.

The sample holds a few counts of this clonotype. For the CDR3, the DNA is TGTGCCAGCAGCCCGGTGGGGGGGCTGGAAGAGACCCAGTACTTC. Its protein is CASSPVGGLEETQYF. V and J are TRBV4-2 and TRBJ2-5, with a tentative D call TRBD2 (7 bases). Trimming removed 4 bases from V and 3 bases from J, with 15 bases in between. The CDR3 extends over 15 amino acids. Per the germline V gene, CDR1 is LGHNA and CDR2 is YNFKEQ.

This clonotype showed up many times. This sequence joins TRBV7-9 and TRBJ2-1; no reliable D call. The CDR3 has 11 residues. V was cut by 4 bases and J by 8 bases, with 6 bases left in between. CDR1 and CDR2 from the germline V gene are SEHNR and FQNEAQ (reference sequence). In DNA form, the CDR3 reads TGTGCCAGCAGCTCGATGGATGAGCAGTTCTTC. Its protein product is CASSSMDEQFF.